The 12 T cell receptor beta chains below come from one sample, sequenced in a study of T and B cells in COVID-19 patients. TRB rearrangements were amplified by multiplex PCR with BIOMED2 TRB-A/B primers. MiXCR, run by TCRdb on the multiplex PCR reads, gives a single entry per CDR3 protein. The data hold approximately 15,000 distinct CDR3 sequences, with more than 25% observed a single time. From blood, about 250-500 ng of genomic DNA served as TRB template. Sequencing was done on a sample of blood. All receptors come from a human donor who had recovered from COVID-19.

CDR3 in amino acids: CASSHSGDTGNEQFF. For the CDR3, the DNA is TGCGCCAGCAGCCATAGCGGGGACACAGGGAATGAGCAGTTCTTC. The V call is TRBV5-1, the J call TRBJ2-1; the match to TRBD2 covers 8 bases. The CDR3 is 15 amino acids. Germline V lookup: CDR1 SGHRS, CDR2 YFSETQ. The J segment lost 7 bases and the V segment lost 4 bases, leaving 10 bases of the junction unmatched.

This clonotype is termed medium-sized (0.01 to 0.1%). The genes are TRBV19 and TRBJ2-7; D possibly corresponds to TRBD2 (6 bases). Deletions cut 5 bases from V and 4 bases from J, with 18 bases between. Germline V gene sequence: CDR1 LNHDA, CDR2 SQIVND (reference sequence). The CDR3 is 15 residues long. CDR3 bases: TGTGCCAGTAGTGTCAGCGGAGGGGATATATACGAGCAGTACTTC. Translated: CASSVSGGDIYEQYF.

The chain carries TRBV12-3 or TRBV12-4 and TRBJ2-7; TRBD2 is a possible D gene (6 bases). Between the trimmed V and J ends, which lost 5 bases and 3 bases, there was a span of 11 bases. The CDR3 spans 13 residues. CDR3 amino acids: CASSPAGIYEQYF. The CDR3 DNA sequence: TGTGCCAGCAGTCCGGCGGGGATCTACGAGCAGTACTTC.

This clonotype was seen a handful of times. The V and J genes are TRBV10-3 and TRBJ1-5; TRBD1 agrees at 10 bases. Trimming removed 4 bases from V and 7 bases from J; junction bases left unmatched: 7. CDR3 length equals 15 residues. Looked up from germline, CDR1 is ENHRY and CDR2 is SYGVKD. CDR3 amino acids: CAISGGQGGEQPQHF. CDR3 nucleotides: TGTGCCATCAGTGGTGGACAGGGGGGGGAACAGCCCCAGCATTTT.

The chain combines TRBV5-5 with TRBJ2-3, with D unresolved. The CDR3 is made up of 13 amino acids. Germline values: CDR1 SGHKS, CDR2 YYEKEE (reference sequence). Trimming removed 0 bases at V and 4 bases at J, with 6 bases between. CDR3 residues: CASSLVRADTQYF. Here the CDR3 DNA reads TGTGCCAGCAGCTTGGTACGGGCAGATACGCAGTATTTT.

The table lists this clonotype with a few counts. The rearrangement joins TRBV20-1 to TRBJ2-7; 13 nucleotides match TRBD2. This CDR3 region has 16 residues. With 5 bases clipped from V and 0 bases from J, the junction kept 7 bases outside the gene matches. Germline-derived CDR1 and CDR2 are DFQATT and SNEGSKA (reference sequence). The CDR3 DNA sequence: TGCAGTGCTTCTGGGACTAGCGGGGATAGCTCCTACGAGCAGTACTTC. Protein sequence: CSASGTSGDSSYEQYF.

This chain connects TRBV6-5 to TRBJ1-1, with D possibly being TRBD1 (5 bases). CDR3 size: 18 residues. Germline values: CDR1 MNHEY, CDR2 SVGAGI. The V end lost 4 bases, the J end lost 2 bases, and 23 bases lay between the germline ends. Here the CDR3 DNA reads TGTGCCAGCAGTTCTCTTTCTAGGGACGGGCAGATTAACACTGAAGCTTTCTTT. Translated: CASSSLSRDGQINTEAFF.

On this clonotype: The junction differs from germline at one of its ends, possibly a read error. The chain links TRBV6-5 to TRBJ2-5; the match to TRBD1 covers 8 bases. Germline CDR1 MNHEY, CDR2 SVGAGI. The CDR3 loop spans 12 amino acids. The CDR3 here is CAISDRGETQYF. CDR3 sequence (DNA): TGTGCCATCAGTGACAGGGGCGAGACCCAGTACTTC.

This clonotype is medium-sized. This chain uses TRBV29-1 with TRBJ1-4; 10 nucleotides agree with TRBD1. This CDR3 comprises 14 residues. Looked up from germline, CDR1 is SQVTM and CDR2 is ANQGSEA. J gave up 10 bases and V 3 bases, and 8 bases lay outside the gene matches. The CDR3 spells CSVDEGQGIGKLFF. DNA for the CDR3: TGCAGCGTTGACGAGGGACAGGGGATCGGAAAACTGTTTTTT.

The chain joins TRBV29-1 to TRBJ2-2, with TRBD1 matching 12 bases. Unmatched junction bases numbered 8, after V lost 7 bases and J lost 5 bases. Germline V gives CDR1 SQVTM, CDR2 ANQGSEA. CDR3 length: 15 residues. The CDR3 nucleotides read TGCAGCGCGAGCTCGGGACAGGGGGCTACCGGGGAGCTGTTTTTT. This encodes CSASSGQGATGELFF.

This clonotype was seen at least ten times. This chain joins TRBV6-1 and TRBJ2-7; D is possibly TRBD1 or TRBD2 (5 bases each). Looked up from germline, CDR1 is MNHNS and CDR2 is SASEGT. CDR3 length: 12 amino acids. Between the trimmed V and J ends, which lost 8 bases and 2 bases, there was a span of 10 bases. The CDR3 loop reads CASGDHTYEQYF. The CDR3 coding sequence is TGTGCCAGCGGGGACCATACCTACGAGCAGTACTTC.

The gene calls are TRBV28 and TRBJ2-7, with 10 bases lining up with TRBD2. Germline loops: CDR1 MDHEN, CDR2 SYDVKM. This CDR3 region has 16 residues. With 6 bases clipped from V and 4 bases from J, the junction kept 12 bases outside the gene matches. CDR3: CASSRSSSGSLYEQYF. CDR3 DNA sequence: TGTGCCAGCAGCCGATCGTCTAGCGGGAGTTTGTACGAGCAGTACTTC.